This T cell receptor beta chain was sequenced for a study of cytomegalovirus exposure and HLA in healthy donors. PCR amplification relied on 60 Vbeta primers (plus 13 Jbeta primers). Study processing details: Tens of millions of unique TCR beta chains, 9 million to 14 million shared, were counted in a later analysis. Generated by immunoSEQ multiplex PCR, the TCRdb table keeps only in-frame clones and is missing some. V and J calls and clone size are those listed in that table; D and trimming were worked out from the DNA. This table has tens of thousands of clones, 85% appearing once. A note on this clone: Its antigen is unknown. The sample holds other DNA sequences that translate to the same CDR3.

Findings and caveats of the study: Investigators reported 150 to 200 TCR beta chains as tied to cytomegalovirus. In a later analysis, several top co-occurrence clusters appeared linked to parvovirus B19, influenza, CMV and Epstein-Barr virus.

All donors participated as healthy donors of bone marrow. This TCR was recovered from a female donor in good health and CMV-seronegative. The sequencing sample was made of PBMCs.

The CDR3 bases are TGTGCCAGCAGTTTCGGGACAGGGAATTCACCCCTCCACTTT. Translated, it gives CASSFGTGNSPLHF. The rearrangement links TRBV27 to TRBJ1-6; 9 nucleotides agree with TRBD1. Trimming removed 3 bases from V and 7 bases from J; junction bases left unmatched: 1. Germline CDR1 and CDR2: MNHEY and SMNVEV (reference sequence). This CDR3 comprises 14 residues.